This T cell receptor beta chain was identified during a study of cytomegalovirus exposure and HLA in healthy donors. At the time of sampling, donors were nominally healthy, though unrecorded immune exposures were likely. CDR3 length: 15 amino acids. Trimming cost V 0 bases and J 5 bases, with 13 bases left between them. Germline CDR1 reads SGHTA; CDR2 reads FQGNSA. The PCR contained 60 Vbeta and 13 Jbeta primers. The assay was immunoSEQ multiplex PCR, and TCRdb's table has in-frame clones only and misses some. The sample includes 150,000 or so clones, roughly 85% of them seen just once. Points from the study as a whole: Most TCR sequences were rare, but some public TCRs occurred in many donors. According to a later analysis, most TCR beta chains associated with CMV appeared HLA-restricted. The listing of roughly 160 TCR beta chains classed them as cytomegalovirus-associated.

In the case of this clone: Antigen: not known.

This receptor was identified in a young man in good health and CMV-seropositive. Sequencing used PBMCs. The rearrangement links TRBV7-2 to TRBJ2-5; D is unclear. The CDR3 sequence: CASSLARLFGETQYF. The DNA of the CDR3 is TGTGCCAGCAGCTTAGCGCGTCTCTTCGGGGAGACCCAGTACTTC.